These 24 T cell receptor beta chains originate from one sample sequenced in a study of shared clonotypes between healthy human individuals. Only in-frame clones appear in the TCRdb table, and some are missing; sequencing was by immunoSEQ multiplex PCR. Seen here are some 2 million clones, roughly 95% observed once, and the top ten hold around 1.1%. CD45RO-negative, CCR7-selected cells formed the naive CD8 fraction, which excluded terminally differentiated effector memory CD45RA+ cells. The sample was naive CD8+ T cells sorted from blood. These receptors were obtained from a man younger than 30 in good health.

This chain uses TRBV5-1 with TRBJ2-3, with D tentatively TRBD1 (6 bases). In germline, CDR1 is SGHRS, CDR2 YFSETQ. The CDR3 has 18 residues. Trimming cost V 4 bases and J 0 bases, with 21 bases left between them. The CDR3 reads CASSPSRQEATSTDTQYF. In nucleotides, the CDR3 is TGCGCCAGCAGCCCTTCTCGACAGGAGGCCACTAGCACAGATACGCAGTATTTT.

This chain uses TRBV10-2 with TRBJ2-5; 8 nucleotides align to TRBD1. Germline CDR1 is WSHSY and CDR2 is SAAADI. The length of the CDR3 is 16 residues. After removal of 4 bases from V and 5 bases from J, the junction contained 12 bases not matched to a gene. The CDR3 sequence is CASSGIGQGSAETQYF. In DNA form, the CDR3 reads TGCGCCAGCAGTGGGATCGGACAGGGAAGTGCTGAGACCCAGTACTTC.

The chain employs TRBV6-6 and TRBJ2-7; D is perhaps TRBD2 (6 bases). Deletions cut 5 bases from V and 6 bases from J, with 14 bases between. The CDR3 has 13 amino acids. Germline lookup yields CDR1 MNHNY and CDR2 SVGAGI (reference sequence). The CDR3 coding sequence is TGTGCCAGCAGTCACCGGGGGAACCCCGAGCAGTACTTC. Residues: CASSHRGNPEQYF.

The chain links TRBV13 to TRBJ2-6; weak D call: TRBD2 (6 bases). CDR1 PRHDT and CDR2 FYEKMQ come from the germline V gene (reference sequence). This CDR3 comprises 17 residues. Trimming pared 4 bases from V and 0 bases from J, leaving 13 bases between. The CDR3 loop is CASSSRGTSSGANVLTF. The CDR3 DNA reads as TGTGCCAGCAGCTCCCGGGGGACCAGCTCTGGGGCCAACGTCCTGACTTTC.

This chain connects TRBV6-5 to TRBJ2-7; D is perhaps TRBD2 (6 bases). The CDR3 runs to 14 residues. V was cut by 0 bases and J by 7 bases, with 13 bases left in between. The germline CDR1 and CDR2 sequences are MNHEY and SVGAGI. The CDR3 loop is CASSYSTGVWEQYF. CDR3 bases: TGTGCCAGCAGTTACTCGACGGGAGTTTGGGAGCAGTACTTC.

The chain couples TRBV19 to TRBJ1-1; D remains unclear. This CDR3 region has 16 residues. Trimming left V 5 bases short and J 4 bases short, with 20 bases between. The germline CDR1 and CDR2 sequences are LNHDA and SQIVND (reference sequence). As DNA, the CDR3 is TGTGCCAGTAGTTATATTTGGGTCGCGCAGCCCACTGAAGCTTTCTTT. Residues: CASSYIWVAQPTEAFF.

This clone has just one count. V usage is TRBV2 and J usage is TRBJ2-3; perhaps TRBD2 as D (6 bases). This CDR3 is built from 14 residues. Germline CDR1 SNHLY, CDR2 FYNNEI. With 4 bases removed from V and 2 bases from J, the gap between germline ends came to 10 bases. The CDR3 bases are TGTGCCAGCAGTGTCTGGACTAACACAGATACGCAGTATTTT. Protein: CASSVWTNTDTQYF. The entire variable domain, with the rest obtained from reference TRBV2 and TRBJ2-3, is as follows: EPEVTQTPSHQVTQMGQEVILRCVPISNHLYFYWYRQILGQKVEFLVSFYNNEISEKSEIFDDQFSVERPDGSNFTLKIRSTKLEDSAMYFCASSVWTNTDTQYFGPGTRLTVL.

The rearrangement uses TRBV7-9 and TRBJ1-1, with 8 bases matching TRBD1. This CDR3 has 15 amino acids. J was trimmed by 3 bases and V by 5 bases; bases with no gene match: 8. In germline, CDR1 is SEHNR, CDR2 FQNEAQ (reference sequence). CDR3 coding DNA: TGTGCCAGCAGCGCCCTGGACAGGGCATACACTGAAGCTTTCTTT. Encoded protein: CASSALDRAYTEAFF. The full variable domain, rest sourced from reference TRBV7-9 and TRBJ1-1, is DTGVSQNPRHKITKRGQNVTFRCDPISEHNRLYWYRQTLGQGPEFLTYFQNEAQLEKSRLLSDRFSAERPKGSFSTLEIQRTEQGDSAMYLCASSALDRAYTEAFFGQGTRLTVV.

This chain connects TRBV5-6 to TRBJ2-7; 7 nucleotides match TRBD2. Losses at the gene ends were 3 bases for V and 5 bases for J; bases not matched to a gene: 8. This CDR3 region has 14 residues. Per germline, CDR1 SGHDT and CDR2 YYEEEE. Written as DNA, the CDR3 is TGTGCCAGCAGCTCAGCGGGGAGGTTCGACGAGCAGTACTTC. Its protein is CASSSAGRFDEQYF.

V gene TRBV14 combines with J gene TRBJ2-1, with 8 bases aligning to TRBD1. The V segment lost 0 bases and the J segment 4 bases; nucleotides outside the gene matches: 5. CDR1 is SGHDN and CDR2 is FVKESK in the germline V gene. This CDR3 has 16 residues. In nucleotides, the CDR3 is TGTGCCAGCAGCCAAGAAGACAGGGGTTGGTACAATGAGCAGTTCTTC. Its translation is CASSQEDRGWYNEQFF.

The CDR3 DNA reads as TGTGCCAGCACCCCAATAGGTAGCAATCAGCCCCAGCATTTT. Protein: CASTPIGSNQPQHF. The chain couples TRBV27 to TRBJ1-5; D gene ambiguous. V shed 7 bases and J shed 0 bases, with 10 bases lying between them. CDR1 is MNHEY, CDR2 SMNVEV, per germline (reference sequence). The CDR3 is 14 amino acids.

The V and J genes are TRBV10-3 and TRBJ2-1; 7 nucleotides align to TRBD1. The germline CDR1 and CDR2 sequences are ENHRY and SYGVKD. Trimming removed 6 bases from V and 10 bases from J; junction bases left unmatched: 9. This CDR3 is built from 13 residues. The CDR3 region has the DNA TGTGCCATCAGAGAGGGGGCTTCGAGAGAGCAGTTCTTC. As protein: CAIREGASREQFF.

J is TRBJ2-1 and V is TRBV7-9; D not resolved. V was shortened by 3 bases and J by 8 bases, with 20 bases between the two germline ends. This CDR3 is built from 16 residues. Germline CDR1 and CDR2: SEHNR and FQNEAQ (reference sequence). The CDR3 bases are TGTGCCAGCAGCTTTGTACGGAGTCCCTCCCTGTATGAGCAGTTCTTC. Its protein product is CASSFVRSPSLYEQFF.

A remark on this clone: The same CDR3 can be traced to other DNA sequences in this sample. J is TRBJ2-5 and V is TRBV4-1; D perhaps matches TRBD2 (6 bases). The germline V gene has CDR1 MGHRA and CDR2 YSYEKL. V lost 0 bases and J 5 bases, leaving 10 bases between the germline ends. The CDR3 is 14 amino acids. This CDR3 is CASSQDGGRETQYF. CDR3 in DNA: TGCGCCAGCAGCCAAGATGGAGGGCGCGAGACCCAGTACTTC.

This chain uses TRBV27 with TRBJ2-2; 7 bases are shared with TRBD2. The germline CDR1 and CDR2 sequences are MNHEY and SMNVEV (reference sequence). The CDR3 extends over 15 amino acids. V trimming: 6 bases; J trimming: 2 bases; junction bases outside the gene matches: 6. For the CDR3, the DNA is TGTGCCAGCAGATCCGGGACTATCAACACCGGGGAGCTGTTTTTT. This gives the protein CASRSGTINTGELFF.

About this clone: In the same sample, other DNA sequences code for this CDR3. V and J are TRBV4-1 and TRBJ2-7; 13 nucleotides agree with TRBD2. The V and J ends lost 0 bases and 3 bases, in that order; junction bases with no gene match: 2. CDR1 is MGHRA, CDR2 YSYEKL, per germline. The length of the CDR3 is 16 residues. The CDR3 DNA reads TGCGCCAGCAGCCAAGAACTAGCGGGAGGGTTCTACGAGCAGTACTTC. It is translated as CASSQELAGGFYEQYF.

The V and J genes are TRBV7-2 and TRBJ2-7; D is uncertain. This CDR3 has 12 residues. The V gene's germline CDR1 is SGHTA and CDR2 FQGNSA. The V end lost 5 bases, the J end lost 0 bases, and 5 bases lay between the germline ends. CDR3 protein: CASSATSYEQYF. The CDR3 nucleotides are TGTGCCAGCAGCGCCACCTCCTACGAGCAGTACTTC.

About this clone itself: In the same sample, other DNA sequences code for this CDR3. CDR3 region: CASSYTGADTQYF. The CDR3 DNA sequence: TGTGCCAGCAGTTACACAGGGGCAGATACGCAGTATTTT. The chain recombines TRBV6-5 with TRBJ2-3; 7 nucleotides agree with TRBD1. Germline V gene lookup returns CDR1 MNHEY and CDR2 SVGAGI. The CDR3 contains 13 residues. J gave up 4 bases and V 2 bases, and 0 bases lay outside the gene matches.

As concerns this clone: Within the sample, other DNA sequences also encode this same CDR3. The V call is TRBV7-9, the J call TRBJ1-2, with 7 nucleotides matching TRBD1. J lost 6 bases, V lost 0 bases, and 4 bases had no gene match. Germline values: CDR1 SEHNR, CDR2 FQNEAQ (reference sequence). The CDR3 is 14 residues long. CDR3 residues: CASSLAGTVDGYTF. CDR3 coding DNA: TGTGCCAGCAGCTTAGCCGGGACAGTGGATGGCTACACCTTC.

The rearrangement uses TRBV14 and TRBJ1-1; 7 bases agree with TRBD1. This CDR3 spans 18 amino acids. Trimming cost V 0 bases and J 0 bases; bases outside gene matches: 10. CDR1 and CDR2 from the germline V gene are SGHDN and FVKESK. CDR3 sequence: CASSQDTPTGPMNTEAFF. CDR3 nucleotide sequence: TGTGCCAGCAGCCAAGATACCCCGACAGGGCCTATGAACACTGAAGCTTTCTTT.

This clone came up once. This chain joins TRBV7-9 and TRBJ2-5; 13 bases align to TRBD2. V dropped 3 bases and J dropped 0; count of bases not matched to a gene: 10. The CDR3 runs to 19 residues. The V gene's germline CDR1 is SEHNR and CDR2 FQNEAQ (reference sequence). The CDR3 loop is CASSFSSTSGGSYQETQYF. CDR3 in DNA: TGTGCCAGCAGCTTTTCGTCGACTAGCGGGGGGTCGTACCAAGAGACCCAGTACTTC.

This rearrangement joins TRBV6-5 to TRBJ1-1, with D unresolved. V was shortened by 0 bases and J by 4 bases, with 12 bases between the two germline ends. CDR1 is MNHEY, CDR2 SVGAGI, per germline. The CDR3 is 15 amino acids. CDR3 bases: TGTGCCAGCAGTTACTCGGGTGGCCCTTCCACTGAAGCTTTCTTT. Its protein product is CASSYSGGPSTEAFF.

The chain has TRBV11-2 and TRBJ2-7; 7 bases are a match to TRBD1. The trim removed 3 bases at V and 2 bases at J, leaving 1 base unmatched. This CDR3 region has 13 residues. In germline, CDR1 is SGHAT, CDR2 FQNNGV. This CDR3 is CASSFRGPYEQYF. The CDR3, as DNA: TGTGCCAGCAGCTTTAGGGGGCCCTACGAGCAGTACTTC.

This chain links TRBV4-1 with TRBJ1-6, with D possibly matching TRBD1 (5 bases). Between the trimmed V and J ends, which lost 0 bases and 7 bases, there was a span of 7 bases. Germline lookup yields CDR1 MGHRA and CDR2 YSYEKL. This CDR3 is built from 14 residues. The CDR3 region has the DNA TGCGCCAGCAGCCAAGATTGGGGGAATTCACCCCTCCACTTT. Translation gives CASSQDWGNSPLHF.